The source of this TCR beta chain is a study of blood T cell repertoires in COVID-19. The protocol was immunoSEQ multiplex PCR, while the TCRdb copy is restricted to in-frame clones and leaves out a portion. This table has over 75,000 clones, around 80% appearing once. Germline V gene data show CDR1 as GTSNPN and CDR2 as SVGIG (reference sequence). The CDR3 covers 12 residues. V shed 4 bases and J shed 1 base, with 5 bases lying between them. The sequence was obtained from an elderly woman with active or convalescent COVID-19. This chain links TRBV30 with TRBJ2-1; D unresolved. Sequencing was done on a sample of peripheral blood. The CDR3 loop is CAWTPSYNEQFF. In DNA form, the CDR3 reads TGTGCCTGGACTCCGTCCTACAATGAGCAGTTCTTC. The full variable domain, completed using reference TRBV30 and TRBJ2-1, is SQTIHQWPATLVQPVGSPLSLECTVEGTSNPNLYWYRQAAGRGLQLLFYSVGIGQISSEVPQNLSASRPQDRQFILSSKKLLLSDSGFYLCAWTPSYNEQFFGPGTRLTVL.